Presented here are 31 T cell receptor beta chains from one specimen sequenced in a study of Graves' ophthalmopathy and Graves' hyperthyroidism. Researchers took RNA transcripts and amplified TCR beta CDR3 regions from them. HTBI-primed first-round RT-PCR preceded second-round multiplex PCR. TCRdb used MiXCR to reprocess the multiplex PCR reads, holding one entry per CDR3 protein. The data show about 740,000 distinct CDR3 sequences, with approximately 40% seen just once and 35% to 55% held by the top ten. The sequenced material came from peripheral blood. Source of these receptors: an adult man with Graves' ophthalmopathy.

CDR3 DNA: TGTGCCACTACGTCGGCCGGGGAGCTGTTTTTT. It specifies CATTSAGELFF. The chain combines TRBV27 with TRBJ2-2; D is undetermined. CDR1 and CDR2 from the germline V gene are MNHEY and SMNVEV (reference sequence). V was trimmed by 10 bases and J by 6 bases, leaving 9 bases between them. The CDR3 loop spans 11 amino acids.

The chain couples TRBV5-1 to TRBJ1-1; D is unresolved. Between the trimmed V and J ends, which lost 4 bases and 1 base, there was a span of 14 bases. The CDR3 is 15 amino acids. From germline, CDR1 is SGHRS and CDR2 YFSETQ. The CDR3 DNA reads TGCGCCAGCAGCGGAACATTGGGCGGGAACACTGAAGCTTTCTTT. Its protein product is CASSGTLGGNTEAFF.

This sequence joins TRBV27 and TRBJ2-5, with 9 bases aligning to TRBD1. V trimming: 8 bases; J trimming: 0 bases; junction bases outside the gene matches: 1. The CDR3 covers 13 residues. The V gene's germline CDR1 is MNHEY and CDR2 SMNVEV (reference sequence). The CDR3 bases are TGTGCCAGCGGGACAGGGAACCAAGAGACCCAGTACTTC. Protein sequence: CASGTGNQETQYF.

The sample holds a few counts of this clonotype. The rearrangement uses TRBV13 and TRBJ2-7, with D possibly matching TRBD2 (6 bases). The V and J ends lost 5 bases and 0 bases respectively, with 14 bases between them. CDR1 is PRHDT and CDR2 is FYEKMQ in the germline V gene (reference sequence). The CDR3 is made up of 15 amino acids. CDR3 amino acids: CASSLRDSLSYEQYF. CDR3 DNA: TGTGCCAGCAGCCTAAGGGACTCGCTCTCCTACGAGCAGTACTTC. Complete variable domain (other parts from reference TRBV13 and TRBJ2-7): AAGVIQSPRHLIKEKRETATLKCYPIPRHDTVYWYQQGPGQDPQFLISFYEKMQSDKGSIPDRFSAQQFSDYHSELNMSSLELGDSALYFCASSLRDSLSYEQYFGPGTRLTVT.

This clonotype showed up many times. The chain uses TRBV15 and TRBJ1-5; no definite D call. This CDR3 spans 13 amino acids. Germline V gene sequence: CDR1 LNHNV, CDR2 YYDKDF (reference sequence). V gave up 0 bases and J gave up 1 base, with 1 base separating them. CDR3 DNA sequence: TGTGCCACCAGCAGAGAAAGCAATCAGCCCCAGCATTTT. It codes for CATSRESNQPQHF.

The chain uses TRBV10-3 and TRBJ2-2; D not certain. Germline values: CDR1 ENHRY, CDR2 SYGVKD. This CDR3 contains 13 residues. Trimming shortened V by 7 bases and J by 0 bases, and 6 bases separated the two germline ends. The CDR3, as DNA: TGTGCCATCATGGGGTCGAACACCGGGGAGCTGTTTTTT. Protein: CAIMGSNTGELFF.

In its sample, this clonotype was seen a few times. The rearrangement uses TRBV15 and TRBJ1-3; D gene uncertain. There are 16 residues in the CDR3. Trimming removed 4 bases at V and 0 bases at J, with 13 bases between. Germline-derived CDR1 and CDR2 are LNHNV and YYDKDF (reference sequence). CDR3 sequence: CATSNWWGPSGNTIYF. CDR3 in DNA: TGTGCCACCAGCAATTGGTGGGGTCCCTCTGGAAACACCATATATTTT.

This clonotype is a singleton in its sample. The chain links TRBV10-3 to TRBJ1-2, with TRBD1 matching 9 bases. J lost 5 bases, V lost 7 bases, and 5 bases had no gene match. Germline lookup yields CDR1 ENHRY and CDR2 SYGVKD. This CDR3 has 13 amino acids. The CDR3 protein is CAITRTGDYGYTF. The CDR3 nucleotides read TGTGCCATCACCAGGACAGGGGATTATGGCTACACCTTC.

The chain combines TRBV19 with TRBJ2-5; 8 positions agree with TRBD1. Germline V lookup: CDR1 LNHDA, CDR2 SQIVND (reference sequence). This CDR3 contains 14 residues. With V trimmed by 5 bases and J by 3 bases, 5 bases remained unmatched. The CDR3 reads CASSDRGEKETQYF. CDR3 nucleotide sequence: TGTGCCAGTAGTGACAGGGGCGAGAAAGAGACCCAGTACTTC.

This clonotype has only a few counts. The V gene is TRBV6-4, the J gene TRBJ2-5, with D possibly being TRBD2 (6 bases). The CDR3 consists of 14 residues. Germline loops: CDR1 MRHNA, CDR2 SNTAGT. Trimming removed 3 bases from V and 5 bases from J, with 13 bases in between. CDR3 loop: CASSDTPGEETQYF. The CDR3, as DNA: TGTGCCAGCAGTGATACCCCGGGGGAGGAGACCCAGTACTTC.

On this clonotype itself: The junction differs from germline at one of its ends, possibly a read error. The chain couples TRBV10-3 to TRBJ2-7; 9 bases align to TRBD1. Germline lookup yields CDR1 ENHRY and CDR2 SYGVKD. The CDR3 extends over 15 amino acids. The CDR3 nucleotides are TGTGCCAGCAGTTCCTCGGGACAGGGTTCGATCGAGCAGTACTTC. This codes for CASSSSGQGSIEQYF.

This chain uses TRBV7-9 with TRBJ2-7, with D perhaps being TRBD1 or TRBD2 (5 bases each). The CDR3 has 15 amino acids. Germline loops: CDR1 SEHNR, CDR2 FQNEAQ (reference sequence). The germline V and J ends were trimmed by 3 bases and 5 bases, with 17 bases remaining between them. CDR3 nucleotides: TGTGCCAGCAGCTTTCAGGTGGGGGTCAGCCACGAGCAGTACTTC. Its translation: CASSFQVGVSHEQYF.

V gene TRBV9 combines with J gene TRBJ1-2; 8 bases are shared with TRBD1. Unmatched junction bases numbered 10, after V lost 4 bases and J lost 8 bases. In germline, CDR1 is SGDLS, CDR2 YYNGEE. The CDR3 sequence is 14 residues long. As DNA, the CDR3 is TGTGCCAGCAGCCAAGCGCTCGACAGGGGCGGCTACACCTTC. Residues: CASSQALDRGGYTF.

The V call is TRBV9, the J call TRBJ1-6, with TRBD1 identical over 7 bases. This CDR3 has 14 amino acids. In germline, CDR1 is SGDLS, CDR2 YYNGEE. J was trimmed by 11 bases and V by 4 bases; bases with no gene match: 9. CDR3 sequence reads: CASSLSPDRAPLHF. CDR3 nucleotides: TGTGCCAGCAGCTTATCCCCAGACAGGGCACCCCTCCACTTT. Filled out from reference TRBV9 and TRBJ1-6, the complete variable domain reads DSGVTQTPKHLITATGQRVTLRCSPRSGDLSVYWYQQSLDQGLQFLIQYYNGEERAKGNILERFSAQQFPDLHSELNLSSLELGDSALYFCASSLSPDRAPLHFGNGTRLTVT.

The V and J genes are TRBV9 and TRBJ1-6; 12 positions match TRBD1. CDR1 and CDR2 (germline): SGDLS, YYNGEE. The CDR3 contains 17 residues. With V trimmed by 0 bases and J by 8 bases, 6 bases remained unmatched. This CDR3 reads CASSVDGTGGVDSPLHF. The CDR3 region has the DNA TGTGCCAGCAGCGTAGACGGGACAGGGGGCGTAGATTCACCCCTCCACTTT.

Concerning this clonotype: This CDR3 is missing its conserved last phenylalanine or tryptophan, likely due to a read error. V and J are TRBV19 and TRBJ2-5; the D call may be TRBD1 or TRBD2 (6 bases each). The CDR3 has 13 amino acids. Germline V lookup: CDR1 LNHDA, CDR2 SQIVND (reference sequence). V lost 3 bases, J lost 4 bases, and 9 bases lay in between. The DNA of the CDR3 is TGTGCCAGTAGTATGGGGGGCAGAGAGACCCAGTACATC. This codes for CASSMGGRETQYI.

With respect to this clonotype: Sequence at one end of the junction differs from germline and may be a read error. V gene TRBV5-6 combines with J gene TRBJ1-2; TRBD1 matches 8 bases. Looked up from germline, CDR1 is SGHDT and CDR2 is YYEEEE. The CDR3 runs 14 residues. This chain's CDR3 is CASRSDRAFYGCTF. In DNA form, the CDR3 reads TGTGCCAGCAGATCGGACAGGGCTTTCTATGGCTGCACCTTC.

This clonotype has just a few counts. The chain links TRBV12-3 or TRBV12-4 to TRBJ1-6; tentative D call: TRBD1 (5 bases). The CDR3 sequence is 13 residues long. Deletions cut 6 bases from V and 10 bases from J, with 13 bases between. CDR3 coding DNA: TGTGCCAGCAGAATGCCAGGGCAATCACCCCTCCACTTT. Translation: CASRMPGQSPLHF.

This clonotype showed up many times. The J gene is TRBJ2-7, the V gene TRBV11-2; D possibly matches TRBD1 or TRBD2 (6 bases each). Germline CDR1 reads SGHAT; CDR2 reads FQNNGV. The CDR3 contains 12 residues. The DNA of the CDR3 is TGTGCTTCCGGGGGCAGCTCCTACGAGCAGTACTTC. This translates into CASGGSSYEQYF.

The chain links TRBV7-9 to TRBJ2-7, with 7 bases aligning to TRBD2. Trimming at V came to 4 bases and at J to 2 bases, leaving 8 bases not matched to a gene. The CDR3 has 15 residues. Germline V gives CDR1 SEHNR, CDR2 FQNEAQ (reference sequence). The CDR3 nucleotides are TGTGCCAGCAGCTGGCGGACTAGTCGCGCCTACGAGCAGTACTTC. This codes for CASSWRTSRAYEQYF.

This chain joins TRBV2 and TRBJ1-5; 10 nucleotides line up with TRBD1. The CDR3 contains 15 residues. Germline CDR1 is SNHLY and CDR2 is FYNNEI. The CDR3 nucleotides are TGTGCTAGAGGACAGGGGGTCTTGGGCAATCAGCCCCAGCATTTT. This codes for CARGQGVLGNQPQHF.

This clonotype has a count of ten or more. This is likely a read error, given that the CDR3 carries no conserved phenylalanine or tryptophan at its end. No DNA is shown, since the ends of the CDR3 on it are uncertain; the CDR3 is the one TCRdb lists. This chain connects TRBV7-9 to TRBJ2-7. Per germline, CDR1 SEHNR and CDR2 FQNEAQ (reference sequence). Termini included, the CDR3 measures 12 amino acids. The CDR3 loop reads CASSLDSGPLWS.

The DNA for the CDR3 is TGTGCCAGCAGTCCACAGGGGAAGGCTCTCGAGCAGTACTTC. Protein sequence: CASSPQGKALEQYF. V is TRBV12-3 or TRBV12-4 and J is TRBJ2-7; 7 bases map to TRBD1. Trimming cost V 5 bases and J 6 bases; bases outside gene matches: 10. The CDR3 extends over 14 amino acids.

There are many counts of this clonotype. The rearrangement uses TRBV2 and TRBJ1-3, with no clear D. Germline V CDR1 and CDR2: SNHLY, FYNNEI. This CDR3 has 15 amino acids. V dropped 6 bases and J dropped 1 base, with 13 bases sitting between them. CDR3 sequence reads: CASSDRTQSGNTIYF. The CDR3 coding sequence is TGTGCCAGCAGCGATAGGACGCAGTCTGGAAACACCATATATTTT.

The chain couples TRBV20-1 to TRBJ1-6; TRBD1 matches 7 bases. With V trimmed by 6 bases and J by 2 bases, 7 bases remained unmatched. Per the germline V gene, CDR1 is DFQATT and CDR2 is SNEGSKA (reference sequence). This CDR3 spans 15 amino acids. The CDR3 coding sequence is TGCAGTGCCCCAGGGGGGAATGCCTATAATTCACCCCTCCACTTT. It yields the protein CSAPGGNAYNSPLHF.

The chain couples TRBV19 to TRBJ1-4; 7 bases map to TRBD1. Germline assignment: CDR1 LNHDA and CDR2 SQIVND (reference sequence). This CDR3 region has 15 residues. V gave up 9 bases and J gave up 7 bases; unmatched junction bases: 14. Written as DNA, the CDR3 is TGTGCCAGCAGCCGCACAGGGGCCAAGGGTGAAAAACTGTTTTTT. The encoded protein is CASSRTGAKGEKLFF.

To note about this clonotype: This may arise from a read error, as a much more abundant clone is one base away. The rearrangement uses TRBV7-8 and TRBJ2-7; the D gene is possibly TRBD2 (7 bases). CDR1 and CDR2 (germline): SGHVS, FQNEAQ. The CDR3 loop spans 16 amino acids. The V and J ends lost 5 bases and 3 bases respectively, with 20 bases between them. The CDR3 spells CASSQGGGRGVYEQYF. The CDR3 coding sequence is TGTGCCAGCAGCCAAGGGGGGGGACGGGGAGTCTACGAGCAGTACTTC.

As for this clonotype: This could be a read error, since a much larger clone is one nucleotide away. The J gene is TRBJ1-1, the V gene TRBV19; D uncertain. Germline CDR1 is LNHDA and CDR2 is SQIVND (reference sequence). CDR3 length equals 14 residues. This chain's CDR3 is CASAKKSWNTEALF. The CDR3 bases are TGTGCCAGTGCCAAAAAGAGCTGGAACACTGAAGCTCTCTTT. The entire variable domain, with the rest obtained from reference TRBV19 and TRBJ1-1, is as follows: DGGITQSPKYLFRKEGQNVTLSCEQNLNHDAMYWYRQDPGQGLRLIYYSQIVNDFQKGDIAEGYSVSREKKESFPLTVTSAQKNPTAFYLCASAKKSWNTEALFGQGTRLTVV.

This clonotype was detected a few times. In DNA, the CDR3 is TGTGCCAGCAGTCAACCCCGGTTAGCGGGAGCCAGAGGTGAGCAGTACTTC. Translating gives CASSQPRLAGARGEQYF. V gene TRBV25-1 combines with J gene TRBJ2-7; 9 bases are a match to TRBD2. The CDR3 runs to 17 residues. Germline CDR1 is MGHDK and CDR2 is SYGVNS. V was pared by 5 bases and J by 7 bases, with 18 bases of the junction left unmatched.

This clonotype was observed a handful of times. Compared with germline, one end of the junction differs, possibly owing to a read error. The rearrangement joins TRBV11-2 to TRBJ2-7; D is undetermined. Germline CDR1 and CDR2: SGHAT and FQNNGV. The CDR3 spans 11 residues. CDR3 region: CANSLGHEQYF. CDR3 DNA sequence: TGTGCCAACAGCTTAGGACACGAGCAGTACTTC.

This clonotype has more than one count but fewer than ten. The rearrangement joins TRBV10-2 to TRBJ2-7; D not certain. Trimming pared 2 bases from V and 3 bases from J, leaving 11 bases between. The germline V gene has CDR1 WSHSY and CDR2 SAAADI. This CDR3 contains 14 residues. DNA of the CDR3: TGCGCCAGCAGTGAGCTTGGACGGTACTACGAGCAGTACTTC. Translating it yields CASSELGRYYEQYF.